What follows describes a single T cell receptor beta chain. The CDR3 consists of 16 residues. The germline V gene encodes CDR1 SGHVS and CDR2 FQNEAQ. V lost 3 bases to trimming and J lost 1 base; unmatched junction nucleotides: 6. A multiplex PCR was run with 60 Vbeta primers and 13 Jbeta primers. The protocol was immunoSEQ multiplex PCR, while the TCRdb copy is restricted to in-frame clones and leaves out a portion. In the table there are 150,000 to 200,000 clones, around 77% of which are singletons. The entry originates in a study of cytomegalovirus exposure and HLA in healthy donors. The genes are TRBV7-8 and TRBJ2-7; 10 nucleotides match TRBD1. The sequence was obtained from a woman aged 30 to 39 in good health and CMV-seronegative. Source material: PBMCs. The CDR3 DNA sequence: TGTGCCAGCAGCTTCGACAGGGGGCTCGTGTCCTACGAGCAGTACTTC. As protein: CASSFDRGLVSYEQYF.